This TCR beta chain was identified in a study of T cells in Graves' hyperthyroidism and ophthalmopathy. As for this clonotype: The antigen is unknown.

RNA transcripts served as the template for amplifying TCR beta CDR3 regions. RT-PCR in the first round (using the HTBI primer set) targeted the TCR CDR3. TCRdb reanalysed the multiplex PCR reads using MiXCR and keeps one entry per CDR3 protein. This table holds around 300,000 distinct CDR3 sequences, 20% to 25% found once. Per germline, CDR1 SGDLS and CDR2 YYNGEE. The length of the CDR3 is 15 residues. V dropped 2 bases and J dropped 1 base, with 13 bases sitting between them. Lactation, pregnancy, other autoimmune disease or uncontrolled infection excluded patients. Study conclusions and caveats: Researchers found most expanded thyroid clonotypes above 0.001 in blood as well. A 13 V-J model separated ophthalmopathy from stable hyperthyroidism.

This TCR was recovered from a man younger than 45 with Graves' ophthalmopathy. The rearrangement uses TRBV9 and TRBJ2-7, with no clear D. Input material: blood. As DNA, the CDR3 is TGTGCCAGCAGCGTCGCTAACGGCAAATCCTACGAGCAGTACTTC. Residues: CASSVANGKSYEQYF.